This TCR beta chain was recorded in a study of T cell responses to AZD1222 COVID-19 vaccine. CDR1 is MDHEN and CDR2 is SYDVKM in the germline V gene. V was cut by 6 bases and J by 8 bases, with 13 bases left in between. CDR3 size: 13 residues. Measured with immunoSEQ multiplex PCR; TCRdb has only the in-frame clones, and not every one. This table holds under 200,000 clones, more than 90% found once. Overall study results and limits: Seropositive at baseline were only a handful of AZD1222 recipients. Repertoires were collected only later (after the peak T cell response had occurred). Unmutated variant regions are reportedly the target of nearly half of TCRs that are spike-specific.

On this clone itself: Its specificity is unknown.

The sample in question was peripheral blood, obtained 28 days after the second dose of the MenACWY control vaccine. This sequence originates from an adult who received the MenACWY meningococcal vaccine as a control. The chain is built from TRBV28 and TRBJ1-4; D is unclear. The CDR3 DNA follows: TGTGCCAGCAGATCTAGGATTAGGGAAAAACTGTTTTTT. It yields the protein CASRSRIREKLFF.